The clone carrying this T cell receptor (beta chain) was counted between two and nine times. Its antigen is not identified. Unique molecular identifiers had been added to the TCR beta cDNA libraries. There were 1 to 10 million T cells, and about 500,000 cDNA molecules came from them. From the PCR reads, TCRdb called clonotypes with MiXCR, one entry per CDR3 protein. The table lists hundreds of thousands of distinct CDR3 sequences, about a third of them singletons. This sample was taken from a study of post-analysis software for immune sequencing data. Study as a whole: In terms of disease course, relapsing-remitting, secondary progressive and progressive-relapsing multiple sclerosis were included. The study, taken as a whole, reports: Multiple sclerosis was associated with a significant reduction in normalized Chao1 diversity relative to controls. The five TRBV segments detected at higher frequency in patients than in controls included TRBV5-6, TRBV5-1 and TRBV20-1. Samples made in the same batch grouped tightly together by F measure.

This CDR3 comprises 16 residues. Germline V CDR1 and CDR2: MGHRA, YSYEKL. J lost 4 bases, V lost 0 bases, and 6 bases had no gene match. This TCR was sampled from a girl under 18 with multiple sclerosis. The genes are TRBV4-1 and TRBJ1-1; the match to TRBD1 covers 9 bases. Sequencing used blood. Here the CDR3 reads CASSQDRTGVPTEAFF. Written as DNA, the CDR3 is TGCGCCAGCAGCCAAGATAGGACAGGGGTGCCCACTGAAGCTTTCTTT.